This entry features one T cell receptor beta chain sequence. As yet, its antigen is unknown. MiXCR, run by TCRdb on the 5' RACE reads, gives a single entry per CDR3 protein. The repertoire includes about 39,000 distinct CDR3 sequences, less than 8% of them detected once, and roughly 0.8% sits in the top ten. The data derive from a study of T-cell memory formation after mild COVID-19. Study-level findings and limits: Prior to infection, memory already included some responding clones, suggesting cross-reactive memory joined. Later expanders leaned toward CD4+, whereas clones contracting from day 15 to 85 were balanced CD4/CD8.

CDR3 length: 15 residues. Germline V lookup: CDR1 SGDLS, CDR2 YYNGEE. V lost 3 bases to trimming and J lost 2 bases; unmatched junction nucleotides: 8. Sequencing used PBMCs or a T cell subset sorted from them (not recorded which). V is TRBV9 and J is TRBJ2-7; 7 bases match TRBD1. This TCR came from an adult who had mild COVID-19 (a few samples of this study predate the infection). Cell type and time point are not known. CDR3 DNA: TGTGCCAGCAGCGAGTGGGACAGCGGCCCCTACGAGCAGTACTTC. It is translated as CASSEWDSGPYEQYF.